This entry lists 5 T cell receptor beta chains sequenced from one sample in a study of shared clonotypes between healthy human individuals. Some clones are missing from TCRdb's copy, which holds only in-frame ones; the method was immunoSEQ multiplex PCR. Found here are 900,000 to 1,200,000 clones, approximately 80% of them singletons; the top ten hold 0.5% to 0.65%. Material for sequencing was memory CD4+ T cells from PBMCs. Subset specified: CD45RA-negative fraction. These receptors were collected from a young man in good health. Some clones in this sample may be carry-over from other donors' samples.

The chain combines TRBV7-9 with TRBJ2-7; TRBD1 aligns across 8 bases. Germline CDR1 and CDR2: SEHNR and FQNEAQ (reference sequence). CDR3 length equals 14 residues. The junction had 9 bases not matched to a gene; V was cut back by 5 bases and J by 6 bases. As DNA, the CDR3 is TGTGCCAGCAGCCCACGGACAGGGTACACCGAGCAGTACTTC. This gives the protein CASSPRTGYTEQYF.

Notes on this clone: The same CDR3 also results from other DNA sequences found in this sample. This rearrangement joins TRBV15 to TRBJ2-7, with 7 positions matching TRBD1. The V and J ends lost 0 bases and 4 bases, in that order; junction bases with no gene match: 3. The CDR3 runs to 14 residues. CDR1 and CDR2 (germline): LNHNV, YYDKDF (reference sequence). CDR3 loop: CATSRDVQGYEQYF. The CDR3 bases are TGTGCCACCAGCAGAGATGTACAGGGGTACGAGCAGTACTTC. The variable domain in full, with the rest retrieved from reference TRBV15 and TRBJ2-7, is DAMVIQNPRYQVTQFGKPVTLSCSQTLNHNVMYWYQQKSSQAPKLLFHYYDKDFNNEADTPDNFQSRRPNTSFCFLDIRSPGLGDTAMYLCATSRDVQGYEQYFGPGTRLTVT.

The chain carries TRBV6-6 and TRBJ2-2, with a weak D call TRBD1 (6 bases). The germline CDR1 and CDR2 sequences are MNHNY and SVGAGI (reference sequence). This CDR3 is built from 16 residues. Between the trimmed V and J ends, which lost 7 bases and 3 bases, there was a span of 18 bases. The CDR3 bases are TGTGCCAGCACGGCAAGTCACAGGGTATACACCGGGGAGCTGTTTTTT. Protein: CASTASHRVYTGELFF.

This clone has just one count. The rearrangement links TRBV7-3 to TRBJ2-2; a possible D gene is TRBD2 (6 bases). The CDR3 sequence is 15 residues long. Trimming cost V 5 bases and J 4 bases, with 14 bases left between them. Germline-derived CDR1 and CDR2 are SGHTA and FQGTGA. This CDR3 is CASSPRRDFTGELFF. In DNA form, the CDR3 reads TGTGCCAGCAGCCCCCGGAGGGATTTCACCGGGGAGCTGTTTTTT.

V is TRBV6-6 and J is TRBJ2-7, with TRBD2 identical over 7 bases. The V segment lost 0 bases and the J segment 2 bases; nucleotides outside the gene matches: 4. The CDR3 length is 15 residues. Germline CDR1 and CDR2: MNHNY and SVGAGI (reference sequence). CDR3 sequence (DNA): TGTGCCAGCAGTTACTCTAGGACTAGACCCTACGAGCAGTACTTC. Protein sequence: CASSYSRTRPYEQYF.